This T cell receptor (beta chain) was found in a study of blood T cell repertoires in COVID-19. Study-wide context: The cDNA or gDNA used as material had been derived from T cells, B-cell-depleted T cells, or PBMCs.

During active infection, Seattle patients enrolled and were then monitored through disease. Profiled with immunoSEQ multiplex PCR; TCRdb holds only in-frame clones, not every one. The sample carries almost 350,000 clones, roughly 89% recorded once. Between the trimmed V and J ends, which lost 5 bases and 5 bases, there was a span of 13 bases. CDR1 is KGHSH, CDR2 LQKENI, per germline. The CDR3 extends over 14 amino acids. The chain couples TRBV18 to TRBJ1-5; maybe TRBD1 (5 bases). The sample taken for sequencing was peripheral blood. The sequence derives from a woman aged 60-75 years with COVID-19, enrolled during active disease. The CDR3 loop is CASSFDRFDQPQHF. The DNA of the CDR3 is TGTGCCAGCTCATTCGACAGATTCGATCAGCCCCAGCATTTT.